These 18 T cell receptor beta chains originate from one sample sequenced in a study of shared T cell receptors in the human thymus. Repertoires were generated with immunoSEQ multiplex PCR, while TCRdb's copy carries only in-frame clones and drops some. The sample carries 700,000 to 750,000 clones, approximately 85% recorded once. The same sample was also studied in work on human thymus T cells.

The material sequenced was thymocytes. The receptors were sampled from a girl less than two years old with a congenital heart defect.

The CDR3 is CASSLETGRDNEKLFF. The CDR3 bases are TGTGCCAGCAGCTTAGAGACGGGCAGGGATAATGAAAAACTGTTTTTT. The chain couples TRBV7-8 to TRBJ1-4; a possible D gene is TRBD1 (5 bases). V was trimmed by 1 base and J by 4 bases, leaving 13 bases between them. The CDR3 totals 16 residues. Germline V CDR1 and CDR2: SGHVS, FQNEAQ.

This rearrangement joins TRBV11-2 to TRBJ2-1; 16 bases fit TRBD2. V gave up 5 bases and J gave up 3 bases; unmatched junction bases: 7. The germline V gene has CDR1 SGHAT and CDR2 FQNNGV. The CDR3 contains 18 residues. DNA of the CDR3: TGTGCCAGCAGCATAGCCGGGACTAGCGGGGGGGTCTACAATGAGCAGTTCTTC. Protein product: CASSIAGTSGGVYNEQFF.

The chain couples TRBV7-9 to TRBJ1-1; 7 nucleotides align to TRBD1. There are 14 residues in the CDR3. Germline CDR1 and CDR2: SEHNR and FQNEAQ (reference sequence). The V and J ends lost 2 bases and 2 bases, in that order; junction bases with no gene match: 2. The CDR3 region is CASSLPGGNTEAFF. CDR3 DNA sequence: TGTGCCAGCAGCTTACCAGGGGGTAACACTGAAGCTTTCTTT.

V is TRBV29-1 and J is TRBJ2-1; TRBD2 matches at 11 bases. This CDR3 is 16 amino acids long. The ends lost 7 bases at V and 1 base at J; junction bases unmatched: 9. From germline, CDR1 is SQVTM and CDR2 ANQGSEA. The CDR3 nucleotides read TGCAGCGGGACTCTTCTAGCGGGGGGATCCTACAATGAGCAGTTCTTC. It encodes CSGTLLAGGSYNEQFF.

The V and J genes are TRBV6-1 and TRBJ1-5; no firm D call. CDR1 and CDR2 (germline): MNHNS, SASEGT. This CDR3 comprises 13 residues. The ends were cut back, 8 bases at V and 8 bases at J, with 16 bases in the middle. CDR3 coding DNA: TGTGCCAGCGTTAGGGCAGTGAGGGAGCCCCAGCATTTT. Encoded protein: CASVRAVREPQHF.

V is TRBV9 and J is TRBJ1-5; no clear D. CDR1 SGDLS and CDR2 YYNGEE come from the germline V gene. The CDR3 sequence is 14 residues long. V gave up 0 bases and J gave up 5 bases, with 9 bases separating them. The CDR3 loop is CASSVVTVHQPQHF. CDR3 nucleotides: TGTGCCAGCAGCGTAGTCACAGTACATCAGCCCCAGCATTTT.

The chain employs TRBV27 and TRBJ2-2, with D tentatively TRBD2 (6 bases). This CDR3 is built from 13 residues. Per the germline V gene, CDR1 is MNHEY and CDR2 is SMNVEV (reference sequence). Trimming took off 6 bases at V and 6 bases at J, with 11 bases between the two ends. The CDR3 coding sequence is TGTGCCAGCAGAAGCCGGGGGTCCGGGGAGCTGTTTTTT. Translating it yields CASRSRGSGELFF.

V and J are TRBV27 and TRBJ1-5; possible D gene TRBD1, 6 bases. Trimming removed 6 bases from V and 5 bases from J, with 20 bases in between. The CDR3 covers 16 residues. Germline V CDR1 and CDR2: MNHEY, SMNVEV (reference sequence). CDR3 region: CASRWGGHGVHQPQHF. The DNA for the CDR3 is TGTGCCAGCAGGTGGGGGGGGCACGGGGTCCATCAGCCCCAGCATTTT.

This clone was detected a few times. The chain couples TRBV7-4 to TRBJ1-5; a possible D gene is TRBD1 (6 bases). The CDR3 runs 16 residues. Germline CDR1 is SGHVT and CDR2 is SQSDAQ. Trimming left V 10 bases short and J 5 bases short, with 24 bases between. Written as DNA, the CDR3 is TGTGCCACTTCCCCCCACAGGGCCATACTCGATCAGCCCCAGCATTTT. Amino acids: CATSPHRAILDQPQHF.

This clone was detected only a few times. The chain combines TRBV7-9 with TRBJ1-1, with D possibly TRBD1 on 6 matching bases. With 0 bases removed from V and 8 bases from J, the gap between germline ends came to 19 bases. Germline CDR1 reads SEHNR; CDR2 reads FQNEAQ (reference sequence). The CDR3 length is 16 residues. The CDR3 sequence: CASSLARGLRTAEAFF. CDR3 coding DNA: TGTGCCAGCAGCTTAGCGCGGGGGCTCCGGACTGCCGAAGCTTTCTTT.

V usage is TRBV18 and J usage is TRBJ2-5, with D perhaps TRBD1 (6 bases). The V gene lost 4 bases and the J gene lost 5 bases, with 20 bases spanning the gap. This CDR3 is built from 16 residues. From germline, CDR1 is KGHSH and CDR2 LQKENI. CDR3 in amino acids: CASSRCGRGLRETQYF. CDR3 nucleotides: TGTGCCAGCTCACGGTGCGGCAGGGGCCTCAGGGAGACCCAGTACTTC.

The rearrangement uses TRBV18 and TRBJ2-3, with 7 positions matching TRBD1. Trimming took 3 bases from V and 2 from J; bases not matched to a gene: 5. Germline-derived CDR1 and CDR2 are KGHSH and LQKENI. This CDR3 has 15 residues. The CDR3 loop reads CASSPRQGFTDTQYF. CDR3 bases: TGTGCCAGCTCACCCCGACAGGGATTCACAGATACGCAGTATTTT.

The chain carries TRBV7-6 and TRBJ1-2; 8 bases match TRBD1. This CDR3 has 15 residues. Trimming removed 3 bases from V and 0 bases from J; junction bases left unmatched: 3. Germline values: CDR1 SGHVS, CDR2 FNYEAQ. The DNA of the CDR3 is TGTGCCAGCAGCTTGGGACAGGATCCTAACTATGGCTACACCTTC. It encodes CASSLGQDPNYGYTF.

The chain employs TRBV6-5 and TRBJ2-2; D might be TRBD1 (5 bases). There are 15 residues in the CDR3. The V end lost 5 bases, the J end lost 3 bases, and 13 bases lay between the germline ends. Germline V gives CDR1 MNHEY, CDR2 SVGAGI. CDR3 sequence (DNA): TGTGCCAGCAGTACCCCCAGACAGTACACCGGGGAGCTGTTTTTT. Amino acid sequence: CASSTPRQYTGELFF.

This clone was picked up one time. V and J are TRBV19 and TRBJ1-5, with D maybe TRBD1 (5 bases). V shed 7 bases and J shed 5 bases, with 21 bases lying between them. This CDR3 region has 16 residues. CDR1 is LNHDA, CDR2 SQIVND, per germline (reference sequence). The CDR3 sequence is CASIPQPGEADQPQHF. The DNA of the CDR3 is TGTGCCAGTATCCCTCAACCGGGGGAAGCTGATCAGCCCCAGCATTTT.

The rearrangement joins TRBV13 to TRBJ1-5; a weak D match, TRBD1 (5 bases). The V and J ends lost 1 base and 3 bases respectively, with 10 bases between them. This CDR3 spans 15 amino acids. Germline CDR1 and CDR2: PRHDT and FYEKMQ (reference sequence). CDR3 sequence (DNA): TGTGCCAGCAGCTTAGAGACAGAACCCAATCAGCCCCAGCATTTT. Protein sequence: CASSLETEPNQPQHF.

V usage is TRBV4-3 and J usage is TRBJ2-1, with TRBD2 identical over 10 bases. V gave up 1 base and J gave up 8 bases; unmatched junction bases: 11. This CDR3 region has 17 residues. Germline CDR1 and CDR2: LGHNA and YSLEER. Written as DNA, the CDR3 is TGCGCCAGCAGCCAAGTCATCGCTAGCGGGGGTAGGGATGAGCAGTTCTTC. Its protein is CASSQVIASGGRDEQFF.

The chain combines TRBV7-9 with TRBJ1-2; D unclear. The CDR3 loop spans 14 amino acids. Per germline, CDR1 SEHNR and CDR2 FQNEAQ (reference sequence). V lost 1 base and J 3 bases, leaving 9 bases between the germline ends. For the CDR3, the DNA is TGTGCCAGCAGCTTAGACCCCTATTACTATGGCTACACCTTC. It yields the protein CASSLDPYYYGYTF. The variable domain in full, with the rest retrieved from reference TRBV7-9 and TRBJ1-2, is DTGVSQNPRHKITKRGQNVTFRCDPISEHNRLYWYRQTLGQGPEFLTYFQNEAQLEKSRLLSDRFSAERPKGSFSTLEIQRTEQGDSAMYLCASSLDPYYYGYTFGSGTRLTVV.